The 26 T cell receptor beta chains below all came from one sample that was sequenced in a study of T cells in Graves' hyperthyroidism and ophthalmopathy. Researchers took RNA transcripts and amplified the TCR beta CDR3 regions from them. The study used the HTBI primer set for a first-round RT-PCR of the TCR CDR3. In TCRdb, the multiplex PCR reads were re-called with MiXCR into one record per CDR3 protein. The sample carries 450,000 to 500,000 distinct CDR3 sequences, roughly 23% recorded once. Sequencing was carried out using blood. All receptors come from a woman in her 70s with Graves' ophthalmopathy.

In its sample, this clonotype was seen a few times. J is TRBJ2-7 and V is TRBV10-3, with unresolved D. The V and J ends lost 5 bases and 5 bases respectively, with 10 bases between them. CDR3 length equals 12 residues. In germline, CDR1 is ENHRY, CDR2 SYGVKD. The CDR3 region is CAISSGLDEQYF. CDR3 DNA: TGTGCCATCAGTTCCGGGTTGGACGAGCAGTACTTC.

This clonotype was observed a handful of times. V gene TRBV3-1 combines with J gene TRBJ2-1; D is undetermined. The length of the CDR3 is 14 residues. Per germline, CDR1 LGHDT and CDR2 YNNKEL (reference sequence). The germline V and J ends were trimmed by 0 bases and 4 bases, with 7 bases remaining between them. CDR3 nucleotide sequence: TGTGCCAGCAGCCAAGACCGTGGATACAATGAGCAGTTCTTC. Translation gives CASSQDRGYNEQFF.

This rearrangement joins TRBV5-1 to TRBJ2-2; 7 nucleotides line up with TRBD2. J lost 4 bases, V lost 3 bases, and 3 bases had no gene match. Germline V gene data show CDR1 as SGHRS and CDR2 as YFSETQ. The CDR3 runs 14 residues. In DNA, the CDR3 is TGCGCCAGCAGCTCGGGCGGGAGCACCGGGGAGCTGTTTTTT. Translated, it gives CASSSGGSTGELFF.

This clonotype was counted ten times or more. This chain connects TRBV11-2 to TRBJ2-1, with D uncertain. Germline V gene sequence: CDR1 SGHAT, CDR2 FQNNGV. The CDR3 loop spans 13 amino acids. Trimming took off 1 base at V and 9 bases at J, with 10 bases between the two ends. For the CDR3, the DNA is TGTGCCAGCAGCTTAGGGGATTTGGGTGAGCAGTTCTTC. Protein: CASSLGDLGEQFF.

This clonotype was seen repeatedly, ten times or more. V is TRBV27 and J is TRBJ2-5, with D perhaps matching TRBD1 or TRBD2 (5 bases each). CDR1 MNHEY and CDR2 SMNVEV come from the germline V gene (reference sequence). There are 14 residues in the CDR3. Trimming shortened V by 3 bases and J by 7 bases, and 15 bases separated the two germline ends. The CDR3 DNA reads as TGTGCCAGCAGTTTTTTCGCGACAGAGGGGACCCAGTACTTC. This gives the protein CASSFFATEGTQYF.

This clonotype occurred a few times. V and J are TRBV18 and TRBJ1-2; D gene uncertain. Germline CDR1 is KGHSH and CDR2 is LQKENI. The CDR3 has 13 residues. The V end was cut by 5 bases, the J end by 8 bases, with 15 bases between. CDR3 sequence reads: CASSTLDGSGYTF. The CDR3 DNA reads TGTGCCAGCTCAACTCTAGACGGGTCAGGCTACACCTTC.

Points on this clonotype: One junction end does not reproduce the germline sequence, and a read error may be involved. This chain links TRBV7-2 with TRBJ2-2; TRBD1 matches at 10 bases. Germline lookup yields CDR1 SGHTA and CDR2 FQGNSA. This CDR3 comprises 14 residues. CDR3 nucleotide sequence: TGCGCCAGCAGCTCGCGACAGGGGGCTATTGAGCTGTTTTTT. Its translation: CASSSRQGAIELFF.

In DNA form, the CDR3 reads TGTGCCAGCAGTTACGGGATTCAGACCATCACAGATACGCAGTATTTT. This gives the protein CASSYGIQTITDTQYF. The rearrangement uses TRBV6-2 or TRBV6-3 and TRBJ2-3; no clear D. Germline V gene sequence: CDR1 MNHEY, CDR2 SVGEGT. V was cut by 2 bases and J by 2 bases, with 14 bases left in between. This CDR3 region has 16 residues.

The CDR3 bases are TGTGCCAGCAGTGTGCGACTGAAAAGGTTCGACTATGGCTACACCTTC. Its protein product is CASSVRLKRFDYGYTF. The rearrangement joins TRBV6-1 to TRBJ1-2; D is ambiguous. Germline CDR1 is MNHNS and CDR2 is SASEGT. V lost 4 bases to trimming and J lost 3 bases, with 18 bases between them. The CDR3 is 16 amino acids.

CDR3 bases: TGTGCCAGCAGGCTGACAGGAGAGGGCTACACCTTC. It yields the protein CASRLTGEGYTF. This chain links TRBV28 with TRBJ1-2, with D maybe TRBD1 (6 bases). The germline V gene has CDR1 MDHEN and CDR2 SYDVKM. This CDR3 region has 12 residues. The V end lost 6 bases, the J end lost 8 bases, and 13 bases lay between the germline ends.

Many counts were recorded for this clonotype. V and J are TRBV12-3 or TRBV12-4 and TRBJ2-7; 7 bases are shared with TRBD2. This CDR3 is built from 15 residues. The V segment lost 5 bases and the J segment 3 bases; nucleotides outside the gene matches: 10. In DNA form, the CDR3 reads TGTGCCAGCAGTCCATTCGGAGCGGGAATCTACGAGCAGTACTTC. Translation gives CASSPFGAGIYEQYF.

This clonotype came up a few times. J is TRBJ2-5 and V is TRBV25-1; 8 bases map to TRBD1. CDR1 is MGHDK, CDR2 SYGVNS, per germline. Trimming removed 1 base from V and 4 bases from J; junction bases left unmatched: 8. The CDR3 runs 16 residues. The CDR3 nucleotides are TGTGCCAGCAGTGAATGGCAGGGGGCGAATCGAGAGACCCAGTACTTC. This translates into CASSEWQGANRETQYF.

The rearrangement links TRBV28 to TRBJ1-2, with D possibly being TRBD1 (5 bases). Deletions cut 10 bases from V and 1 base from J, with 16 bases between. Germline lookup yields CDR1 MDHEN and CDR2 SYDVKM. The CDR3 covers 14 residues. CDR3 coding DNA: TGTGCCACCCTGGGGGGGTCAGTTAACTATGGCTACACCTTC. It encodes CATLGGSVNYGYTF.

The CDR3, as DNA: TGTGCCAGCAGTACAACGTTCGGGGGCGCGGGAAACACCATATATTTT. Translation gives CASSTTFGGAGNTIYF. V is TRBV2 and J is TRBJ1-3, with D tentatively TRBD1 (6 bases). V was pared by 5 bases and J by 4 bases, with 18 bases between. Germline assignment: CDR1 SNHLY and CDR2 FYNNEI. CDR3 length: 16 amino acids.

This clonotype was seen a handful of times. V and J are TRBV7-2 and TRBJ2-7; tentative D call: TRBD2 (6 bases). Germline V CDR1 and CDR2: SGHTA, FQGNSA. The CDR3 runs 18 residues. The V gene lost 4 bases and the J gene lost 0 bases, with 22 bases spanning the gap. The CDR3 protein is CASSSPFEGGYLSYEQYF. The CDR3 nucleotides are TGTGCCAGCAGCTCCCCCTTTGAGGGAGGATACCTCTCCTACGAGCAGTACTTC. Supplemented by reference TRBV7-2 and TRBJ2-7, the full variable domain reads GAGVSQSPSNKVTEKGKDVELRCDPISGHTALYWYRQSLGQGLEFLIYFQGNSAPDKSGLPSDRFSAERTGGSVSTLTIQRTQQEDSAVYLCASSSPFEGGYLSYEQYFGPGTRLTVT.

The sample holds a few counts of this clonotype. This sequence joins TRBV20-1 and TRBJ2-1; TRBD2 agrees at 9 bases. Germline V CDR1 and CDR2: DFQATT, SNEGSKA (reference sequence). This CDR3 is built from 12 residues. V gave up 3 bases and J gave up 15 bases; unmatched junction bases: 9. This CDR3 reads CSASASGAAGFF. Written as DNA, the CDR3 is TGCAGTGCTAGTGCTAGCGGGGCCGCGGGGTTCTTC.

V gene TRBV7-9 combines with J gene TRBJ2-2; TRBD1 matches at 7 bases. CDR3 length: 16 residues. Germline V gene data show CDR1 as SEHNR and CDR2 as FQNEAQ (reference sequence). V was clipped by 0 bases and J by 4 bases; unmatched bases: 5. The DNA for the CDR3 is TGTGCCAGCAGCTTAGCGACAGGGTGGGGCACCGGGGAGCTGTTTTTT. Translating gives CASSLATGWGTGELFF.

The chain carries TRBV7-2 and TRBJ1-6; D gene ambiguous. This CDR3 comprises 14 residues. Germline CDR1 and CDR2: SGHTA and FQGNSA. V was clipped by 7 bases and J by 9 bases, with 16 bases between them. The CDR3 nucleotides are TGTGCCAGCATTCCCCTCAGCCCCGGTTCACCCCTCCACTTT. Protein product: CASIPLSPGSPLHF. The full variable domain, completed using reference TRBV7-2 and TRBJ1-6, is GAGVSQSPSNKVTEKGKDVELRCDPISGHTALYWYRQSLGQGLEFLIYFQGNSAPDKSGLPSDRFSAERTGGSVSTLTIQRTQQEDSAVYLCASIPLSPGSPLHFGNGTRLTVT.

The chain has TRBV4-1 and TRBJ2-1; the match to TRBD2 covers 8 bases. The ends lost 5 bases at V and 0 bases at J; junction bases unmatched: 6. This CDR3 has 16 amino acids. Germline CDR1 and CDR2: MGHRA and YSYEKL. The CDR3: CASSAGTRASYNEQFF. The CDR3 DNA follows: TGCGCCAGCAGCGCAGGGACTAGGGCCTCCTACAATGAGCAGTTCTTC.

This chain links TRBV20-1 with TRBJ2-7; D ambiguous. The length of the CDR3 is 13 residues. With 3 bases removed from V and 6 bases from J, the gap between germline ends came to 15 bases. Germline V gene data show CDR1 as DFQATT and CDR2 as SNEGSKA (reference sequence). CDR3 bases: TGCAGTGCTAGCCAACGATTCGGCGGCGAGCAGTACTTC. It encodes CSASQRFGGEQYF.

As DNA, the CDR3 is TGTGCCAGCAGTTACCAACGACAGGAGGGGACTGAAGCTTTCTTT. It codes for CASSYQRQEGTEAFF. The J gene is TRBJ1-1, the V gene TRBV6-2 or TRBV6-3; tentatively, D is TRBD1 (6 bases). V gave up 2 bases and J gave up 5 bases, with 15 bases separating them. The CDR3 covers 15 residues. Germline V gene data show CDR1 as MNHEY and CDR2 as SVGEGT.

This clonotype was seen many times. This chain links TRBV6-6 with TRBJ2-5; TRBD2 matches at 8 bases. Germline V CDR1 and CDR2: MNHNY, SVGAGI (reference sequence). The CDR3 runs 15 residues. Germline trimming cut 0 bases from V and 3 bases from J; bases unmatched to any gene: 3. Here the CDR3 reads CASSYSRSGEETQYF. In DNA form, the CDR3 reads TGTGCCAGCAGTTACTCGCGTAGCGGGGAAGAGACCCAGTACTTC.

This clonotype was observed a few times. The chain has TRBV6-1 and TRBJ2-1, with 10 bases that match TRBD2. The germline CDR1 and CDR2 sequences are MNHNS and SASEGT. This CDR3 has 15 amino acids. V shed 5 bases and J 10 bases; nucleotides not matched to a gene: 11. In DNA form, the CDR3 reads TGTGCCAGCAGTTTGAGACTAGCGGGCCGTAAGGAGCAGTTCTTC. The encoded protein is CASSLRLAGRKEQFF.

This clonotype has only a few counts. V is TRBV20-1 and J is TRBJ2-7, with D possibly being TRBD1 or TRBD2 (5 bases each). Germline loops: CDR1 DFQATT, CDR2 SNEGSKA (reference sequence). This CDR3 region has 16 residues. V lost 6 bases, J lost 0 bases, and 21 bases lay in between. This CDR3 reads CSAPDPGRRSSYEQYF. In DNA form, the CDR3 reads TGCAGTGCGCCCGACCCGGGACGGAGGAGCTCCTACGAGCAGTACTTC.

V gene TRBV2 combines with J gene TRBJ1-4; D uncertain. The germline V gene has CDR1 SNHLY and CDR2 FYNNEI. Between the trimmed V and J ends, which lost 5 bases and 4 bases, there was a span of 8 bases. The CDR3 sequence is 13 residues long. The CDR3 DNA reads TGTGCCAGCAGTCTTTCAGTTAATGAAAAACTGTTTTTT. Translation gives CASSLSVNEKLFF.

The chain employs TRBV29-1 and TRBJ2-3, with 10 bases aligning to TRBD1. There are 14 residues in the CDR3. The ends lost 6 bases at V and 4 bases at J; junction bases unmatched: 7. In germline, CDR1 is SQVTM, CDR2 ANQGSEA. CDR3 in amino acids: CSVRDRGMADTQYF. The CDR3 region has the DNA TGCAGCGTGAGGGACAGGGGTATGGCAGATACGCAGTATTTT.